The next 11 T cell receptor beta chains were all read from a single sample in a study of blood T cell repertoires in COVID-19. Repertoires were generated with immunoSEQ multiplex PCR, while TCRdb's copy carries only in-frame clones and drops some. The data hold about half a million clones, with approximately 83% observed a single time. The sequenced material came from peripheral blood. The receptors stem from a human donor in a cohort sampled during active COVID-19.

The chain has TRBV30 and TRBJ2-1; TRBD2 matches 9 bases. Germline values: CDR1 GTSNPN, CDR2 SVGIG (reference sequence). The CDR3 has 15 residues. The V and J ends lost 2 bases and 8 bases, in that order; junction bases with no gene match: 10. CDR3 nucleotides: TGTGCCTGGAGTCCGCTAGCGGGAAGAAGAGATGAGCAGTTCTTC. Amino acid sequence: CAWSPLAGRRDEQFF.

The chain uses TRBV5-1 and TRBJ2-5; 7 bases align to TRBD1. This CDR3 has 14 amino acids. V lost 4 bases to trimming and J lost 4 bases; unmatched junction nucleotides: 7. The germline V gene has CDR1 SGHRS and CDR2 YFSETQ. This CDR3 reads CASSPGTVGETQYF. The CDR3 nucleotides are TGCGCCAGCAGCCCCGGGACAGTGGGAGAGACCCAGTACTTC.

DNA of the CDR3: TGTGCCACCACTCGGATAAACAGGGCAATCTATGGCTACACCTTC. Its protein is CATTRINRAIYGYTF. The chain combines TRBV5-8 with TRBJ1-2, with TRBD1 as a possible D gene (6 bases). Germline CDR1 and CDR2: SGHTS and YDEGEE. Trimming removed 9 bases from V and 4 bases from J, with 22 bases in between. CDR3 length equals 15 residues.

The chain links TRBV19 to TRBJ2-4, with D perhaps TRBD2 (6 bases). The CDR3 length is 16 residues. Between the trimmed V and J ends, which lost 5 bases and 8 bases, there was a span of 22 bases. CDR1 LNHDA and CDR2 SQIVND come from the germline V gene (reference sequence). The CDR3 DNA follows: TGTGCCAGTAGTCACGAAAGGGCCCCCTCGGGGGACATTCAGTACTTC. The encoded protein is CASSHERAPSGDIQYF.

CDR3 amino acids: CASSADRIPNTEAFF. The CDR3 DNA reads TGTGCCAGCAGTGCTGACAGGATTCCCAACACTGAAGCTTTCTTT. The V and J genes are TRBV2 and TRBJ1-1, with D possibly TRBD1 on 6 matching bases. V was trimmed by 4 bases and J by 2 bases, leaving 14 bases between them. This CDR3 is built from 15 residues. CDR1 and CDR2 from the germline V gene are SNHLY and FYNNEI. The full variable domain, in which reference TRBV2 and TRBJ1-1 provide the parts outside the CDR3, is EPEVTQTPSHQVTQMGQEVILRCVPISNHLYFYWYRQILGQKVEFLVSFYNNEISEKSEIFDDQFSVERPDGSNFTLKIRSTKLEDSAMYFCASSADRIPNTEAFFGQGTRLTVV.

The rearrangement links TRBV5-4 to TRBJ2-2, with a weak D call TRBD1 (6 bases). CDR1 and CDR2 (germline): SGHNT, YYREEE (reference sequence). V was cut by 9 bases and J by 2 bases, with 11 bases left in between. This CDR3 is built from 13 residues. The CDR3, as DNA: TGTGCCACCCGGGACACCAACACCGGGGAGCTGTTTTTT. Encoded protein: CATRDTNTGELFF.

The chain joins TRBV7-9 to TRBJ1-2; weak D call: TRBD1 (5 bases). Germline CDR1 and CDR2: SEHNR and FQNEAQ (reference sequence). The CDR3 is 14 amino acids. Between the trimmed V and J ends, which lost 1 base and 2 bases, there was a span of 8 bases. This CDR3 is CASSLGAGNYGYTF. The CDR3 DNA reads as TGTGCCAGCAGCTTAGGAGCAGGGAACTATGGCTACACCTTC. Looking up the rest from reference TRBV7-9 and TRBJ1-2 gives the full variable domain: DTGVSQNPRHKITKRGQNVTFRCDPISEHNRLYWYRQTLGQGPEFLTYFQNEAQLEKSRLLSDRFSAERPKGSFSTLEIQRTEQGDSAMYLCASSLGAGNYGYTFGSGTRLTVV.

V is TRBV30 and J is TRBJ2-1; D is unclear. This CDR3 region has 12 residues. V was cut by 0 bases and J by 9 bases, with 9 bases left in between. Germline values: CDR1 GTSNPN, CDR2 SVGIG (reference sequence). The CDR3 sequence is CAWSVRSGEQFF. The CDR3 DNA reads as TGTGCCTGGAGTGTACGATCCGGTGAGCAGTTCTTC.

V is TRBV19 and J is TRBJ2-6; maybe TRBD1 (5 bases). Trimming cost V 0 bases and J 3 bases, with 6 bases left between them. The CDR3 consists of 15 residues. CDR1 is LNHDA and CDR2 is SQIVND in the germline V gene (reference sequence). CDR3 amino acids: CASSIEGLGANVLTF. CDR3 sequence (DNA): TGTGCCAGTAGTATAGAGGGGCTTGGGGCCAACGTCCTGACTTTC.

The chain carries TRBV30 and TRBJ1-3; D unclear. Trimming pared 0 bases from V and 0 bases from J, leaving 12 bases between. This CDR3 has 16 residues. The germline gives CDR1 GTSNPN, CDR2 SVGIG (reference sequence). CDR3 coding DNA: TGTGCCTGGAGTGTACTGGGCAGAAGCTCTGGAAACACCATATATTTT. Encoded protein: CAWSVLGRSSGNTIYF.

V gene TRBV25-1 combines with J gene TRBJ2-5; possible D gene TRBD1, 6 bases. The germline CDR1 and CDR2 sequences are MGHDK and SYGVNS. V was shortened by 2 bases and J by 5 bases, with 18 bases between the two germline ends. This CDR3 has 16 amino acids. The CDR3 region is CASSEGGAGGRETQYF. In DNA, the CDR3 is TGTGCCAGCAGTGAAGGGGGCGCCGGAGGCCGGGAGACCCAGTACTTC.